The clone carrying this T cell receptor (beta chain) is labeled medium-sized. This sample includes further DNA sequences coding for the same CDR3. Primers: 60 Vbeta forward and 13 Jbeta reverse. Clones were read by immunoSEQ multiplex PCR, and TCRdb kept only the in-frame ones, dropping some. This sample has 80,000 or so clones, with around 78% found just once. The CDR3 has 15 amino acids. V lost 5 bases, J lost 1 base, and 3 bases stayed unmatched. Germline CDR1 and CDR2: MNHNY and SVGAGI (reference sequence). This record comes from a study of cytomegalovirus exposure and HLA in healthy donors. Study-level background: Earlier sequencing of 200 million or so T cells yielded under 120 million unique TCR beta sequences. Inside one of the first data releases sat roughly 80 million unique TCRs taken from HLA-typed donors. Genotyping of roughly 400 donors showed that 70% to 90% belonged to the Caucasian-associated ancestry cluster.

The source is a man between 35 and 55 years old in good health and CMV-seronegative. Sequencing input: PBMCs. This chain joins TRBV6-6 and TRBJ1-5; 9 nucleotides agree with TRBD1. CDR3 sequence (DNA): TGTGCCAGCAGTCGGGACAGGGAAAGCAATCAGCCCCAGCATTTT. It is translated as CASSRDRESNQPQHF.